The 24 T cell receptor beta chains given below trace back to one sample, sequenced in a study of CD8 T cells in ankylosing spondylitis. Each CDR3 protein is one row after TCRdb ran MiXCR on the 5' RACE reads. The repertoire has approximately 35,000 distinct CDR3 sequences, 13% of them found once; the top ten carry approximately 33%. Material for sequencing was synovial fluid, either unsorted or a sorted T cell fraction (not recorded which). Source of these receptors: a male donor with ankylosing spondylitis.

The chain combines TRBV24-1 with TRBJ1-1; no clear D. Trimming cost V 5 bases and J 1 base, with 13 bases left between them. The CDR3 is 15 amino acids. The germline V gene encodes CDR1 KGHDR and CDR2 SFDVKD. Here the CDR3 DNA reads TGTGCCACCAGTGCCCTTCGAGGGAAGAACACTGAAGCTTTCTTT. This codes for CATSALRGKNTEAFF.

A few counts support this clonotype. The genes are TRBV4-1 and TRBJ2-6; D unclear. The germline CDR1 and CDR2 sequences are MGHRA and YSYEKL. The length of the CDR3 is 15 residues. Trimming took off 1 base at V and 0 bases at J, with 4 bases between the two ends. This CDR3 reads CASSQVASGANVLTF. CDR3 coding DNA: TGCGCCAGCAGCCAAGTGGCCTCTGGGGCCAACGTCCTGACTTTC.

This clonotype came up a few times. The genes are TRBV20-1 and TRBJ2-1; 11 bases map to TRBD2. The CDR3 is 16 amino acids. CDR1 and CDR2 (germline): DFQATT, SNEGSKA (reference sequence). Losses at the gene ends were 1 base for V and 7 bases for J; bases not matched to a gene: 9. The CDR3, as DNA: TGCAGTGCTAGAGGATATAGCGGGAGGGCAGGGAATGAGCAGTTCTTC. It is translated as CSARGYSGRAGNEQFF.

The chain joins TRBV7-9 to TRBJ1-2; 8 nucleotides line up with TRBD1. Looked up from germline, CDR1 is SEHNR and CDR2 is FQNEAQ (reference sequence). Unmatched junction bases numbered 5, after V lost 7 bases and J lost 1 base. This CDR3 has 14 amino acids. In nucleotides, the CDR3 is TGTGCCAGCACACTGACAGGGGTTAACTATGGCTACACCTTC. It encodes CASTLTGVNYGYTF.

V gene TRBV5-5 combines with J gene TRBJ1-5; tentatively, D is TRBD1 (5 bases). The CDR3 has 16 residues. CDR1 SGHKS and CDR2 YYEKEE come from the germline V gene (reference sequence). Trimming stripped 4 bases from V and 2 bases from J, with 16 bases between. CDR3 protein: CASSPPGGWGNQPQHF. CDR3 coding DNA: TGTGCCAGCAGCCCCCCCGGGGGATGGGGCAATCAGCCCCAGCATTTT. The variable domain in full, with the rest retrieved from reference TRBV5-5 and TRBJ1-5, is DAGVTQSPTHLIKTRGQQVTLRCSPISGHKSVSWYQQVLGQGPQFIFQYYEKEERGRGNFPDRFSARQFPNYSSELNVNALLLGDSALYLCASSPPGGWGNQPQHFGDGTRLSIL.

CDR3 DNA: TGTGCCAGCAGCGCCACTTCCGGGACTAGCTCGATAGACTCCTACAATGAGCAGTTCTTC. Translation: CASSATSGTSSIDSYNEQFF. V usage is TRBV9 and J usage is TRBJ2-1; 9 nucleotides align to TRBD2. V lost 3 bases and J lost 0; bases outside the gene matches: 16. Germline lookup yields CDR1 SGDLS and CDR2 YYNGEE. The CDR3 length is 20 residues.

In DNA form, the CDR3 reads TGCGCCATGCACCAACCCCCGGCTTACCGAGGGGAGCAGTACTTC. Its protein is CAMHQPPAYRGEQYF. The chain is built from TRBV5-1 and TRBJ2-7; the D gene is possibly TRBD2 (5 bases). This CDR3 is 15 amino acids long. Germline V lookup: CDR1 SGHRS, CDR2 YFSETQ. With 9 bases removed from V and 7 bases from J, the gap between germline ends came to 26 bases.

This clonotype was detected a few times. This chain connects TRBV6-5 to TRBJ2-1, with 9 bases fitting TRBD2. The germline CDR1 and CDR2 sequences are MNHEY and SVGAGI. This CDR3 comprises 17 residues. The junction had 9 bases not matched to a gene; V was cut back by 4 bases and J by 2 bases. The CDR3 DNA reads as TGTGCCAGCAGTTCACCGGGACTAGCTGTCCCCTACAATGAGCAGTTCTTC. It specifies CASSSPGLAVPYNEQFF.

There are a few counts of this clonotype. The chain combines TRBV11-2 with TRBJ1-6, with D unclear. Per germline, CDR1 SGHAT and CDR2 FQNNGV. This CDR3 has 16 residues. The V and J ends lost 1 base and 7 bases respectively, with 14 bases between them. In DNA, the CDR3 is TGTGCCAGCAGCTTAGTAAGGGATGTCTCCAATTCACCCCTCCACTTT. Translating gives CASSLVRDVSNSPLHF. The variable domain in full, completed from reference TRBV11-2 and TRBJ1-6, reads EAGVAQSPRYKIIEKRQSVAFWCNPISGHATLYWYQQILGQGPKLLIQFQNNGVVDDSQLPKDRFSAERLKGVDSTLKIQPAKLEDSAVYLCASSLVRDVSNSPLHFGNGTRLTVT.

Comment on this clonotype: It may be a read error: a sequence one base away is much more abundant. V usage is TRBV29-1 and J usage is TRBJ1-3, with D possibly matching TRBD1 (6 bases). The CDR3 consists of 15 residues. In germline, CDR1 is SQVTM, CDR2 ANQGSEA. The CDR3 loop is CGVLGTPSSGNTIYF. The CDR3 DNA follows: TGCGGCGTACTCGGGACACCGAGCTCTGGAAACACCATATATTTT.

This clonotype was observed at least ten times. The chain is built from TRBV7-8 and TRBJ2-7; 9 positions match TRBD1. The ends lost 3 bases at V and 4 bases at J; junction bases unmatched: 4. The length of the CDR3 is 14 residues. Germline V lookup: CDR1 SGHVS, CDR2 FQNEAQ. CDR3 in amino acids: CASSLGQGLYEQYF. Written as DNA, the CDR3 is TGTGCCAGCAGCTTGGGACAGGGATTGTACGAGCAGTACTTC.

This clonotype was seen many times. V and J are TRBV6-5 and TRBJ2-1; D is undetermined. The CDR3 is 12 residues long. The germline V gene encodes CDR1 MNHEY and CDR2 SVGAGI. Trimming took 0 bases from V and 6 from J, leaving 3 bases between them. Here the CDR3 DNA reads TGTGCCAGCAGTTACTCGGGCAATGAGCAGTTCTTC. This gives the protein CASSYSGNEQFF.

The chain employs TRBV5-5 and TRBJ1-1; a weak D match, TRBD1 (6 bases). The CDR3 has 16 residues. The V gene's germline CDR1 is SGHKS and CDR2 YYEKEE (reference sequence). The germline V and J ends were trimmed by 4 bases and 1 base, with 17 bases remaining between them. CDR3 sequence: CASSAEQGFGNTEAFF. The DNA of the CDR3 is TGTGCCAGCAGCGCCGAGCAGGGGTTTGGGAACACTGAAGCTTTCTTT.

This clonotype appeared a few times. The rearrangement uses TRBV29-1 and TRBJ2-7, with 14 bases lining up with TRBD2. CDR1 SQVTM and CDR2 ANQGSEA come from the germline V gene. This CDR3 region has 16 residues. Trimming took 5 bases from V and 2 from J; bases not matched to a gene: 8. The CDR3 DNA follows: TGCAGCGTTTCCGGGACTAGCGGGAGTCTTGCCTACGAGCAGTACTTC. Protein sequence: CSVSGTSGSLAYEQYF.

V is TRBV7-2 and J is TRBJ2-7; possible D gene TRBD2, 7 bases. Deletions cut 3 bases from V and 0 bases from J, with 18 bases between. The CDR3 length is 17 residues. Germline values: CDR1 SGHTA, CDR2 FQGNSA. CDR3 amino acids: CASSFLLGGLSSYEQYF. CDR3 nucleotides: TGTGCCAGCAGCTTCCTACTGGGGGGGCTAAGCTCCTACGAGCAGTACTTC.

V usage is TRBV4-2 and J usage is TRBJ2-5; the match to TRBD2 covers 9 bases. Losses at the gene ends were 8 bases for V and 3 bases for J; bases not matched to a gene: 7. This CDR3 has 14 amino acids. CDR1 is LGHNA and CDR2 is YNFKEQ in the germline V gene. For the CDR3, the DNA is TGTGCCAGCGGGGTAGCGGGAGAGGAAGAGACCCAGTACTTC. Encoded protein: CASGVAGEEETQYF.

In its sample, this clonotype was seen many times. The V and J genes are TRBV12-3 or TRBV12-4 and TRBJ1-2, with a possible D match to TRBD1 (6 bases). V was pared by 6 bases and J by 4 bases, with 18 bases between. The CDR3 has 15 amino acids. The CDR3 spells CASSQMGAGAYGYTF. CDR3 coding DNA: TGTGCCAGCAGCCAAATGGGGGCGGGGGCCTATGGCTACACCTTC.

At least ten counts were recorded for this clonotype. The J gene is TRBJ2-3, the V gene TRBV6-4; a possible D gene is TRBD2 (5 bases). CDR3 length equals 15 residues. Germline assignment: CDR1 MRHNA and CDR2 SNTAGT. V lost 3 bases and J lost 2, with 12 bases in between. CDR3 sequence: CASSELVGTTDTQYF. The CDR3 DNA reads TGTGCCAGCAGTGAACTAGTGGGTACCACAGATACGCAGTATTTT.

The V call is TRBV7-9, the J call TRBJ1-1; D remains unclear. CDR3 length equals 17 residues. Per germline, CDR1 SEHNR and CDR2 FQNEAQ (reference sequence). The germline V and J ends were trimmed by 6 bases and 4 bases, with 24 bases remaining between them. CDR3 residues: CASSLERVKLFGTEAFF. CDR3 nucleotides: TGTGCCAGCAGTTTGGAAAGGGTAAAGTTGTTTGGCACTGAAGCTTTCTTT.

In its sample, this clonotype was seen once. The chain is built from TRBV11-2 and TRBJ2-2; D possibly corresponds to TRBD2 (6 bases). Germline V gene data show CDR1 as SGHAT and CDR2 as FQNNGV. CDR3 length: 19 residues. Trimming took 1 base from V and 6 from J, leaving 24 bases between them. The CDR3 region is CASSLVLDATSDFAGELFF. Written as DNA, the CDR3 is TGTGCCAGCAGCTTAGTATTGGACGCGACTAGTGACTTTGCCGGGGAGCTGTTTTTT. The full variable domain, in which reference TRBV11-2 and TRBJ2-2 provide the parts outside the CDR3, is EAGVAQSPRYKIIEKRQSVAFWCNPISGHATLYWYQQILGQGPKLLIQFQNNGVVDDSQLPKDRFSAERLKGVDSTLKIQPAKLEDSAVYLCASSLVLDATSDFAGELFFGEGSRLTVL.

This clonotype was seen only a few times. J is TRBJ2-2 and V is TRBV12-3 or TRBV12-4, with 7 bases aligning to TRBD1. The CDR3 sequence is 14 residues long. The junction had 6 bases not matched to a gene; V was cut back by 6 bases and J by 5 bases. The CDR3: CASRGTVSTGELFF. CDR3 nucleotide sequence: TGTGCCAGCAGGGGGACAGTATCTACCGGGGAGCTGTTTTTT.

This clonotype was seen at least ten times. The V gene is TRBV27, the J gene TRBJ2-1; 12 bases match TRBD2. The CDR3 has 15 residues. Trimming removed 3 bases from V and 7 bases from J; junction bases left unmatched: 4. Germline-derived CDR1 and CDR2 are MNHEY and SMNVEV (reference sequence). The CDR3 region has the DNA TGTGCCAGCAGTTTGACTAGCGGGGGTAGGAATGAGCAGTTCTTC. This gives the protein CASSLTSGGRNEQFF.

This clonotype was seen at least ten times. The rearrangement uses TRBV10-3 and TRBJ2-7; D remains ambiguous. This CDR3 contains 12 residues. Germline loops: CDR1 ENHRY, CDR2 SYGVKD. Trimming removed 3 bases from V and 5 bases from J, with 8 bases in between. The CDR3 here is CAISEIGHEQYF. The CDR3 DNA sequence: TGTGCCATCAGTGAAATTGGCCACGAGCAGTACTTC.

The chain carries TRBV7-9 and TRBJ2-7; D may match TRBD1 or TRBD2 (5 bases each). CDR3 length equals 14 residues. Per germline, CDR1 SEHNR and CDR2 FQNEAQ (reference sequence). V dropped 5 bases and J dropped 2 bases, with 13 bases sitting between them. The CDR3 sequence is CASSPRDGPYEQYF. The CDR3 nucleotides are TGTGCCAGCAGCCCTAGGGACGGCCCCTACGAGCAGTACTTC.